This T cell receptor (beta chain) was retrieved from a study of Graves' ophthalmopathy and Graves' hyperthyroidism. The overall study: Sampling took place at initial diagnosis, with peripheral blood obtained before any treatment. The study's findings and limits: The blood repertoire also included most expanded thyroid clonotypes above 0.001 frequency.

Orbital computed tomography, together with clinical symptoms, serum thyroxine, TRAb and thyroid ultrasound, was used for diagnosis. Amplified TCR beta CDR3 regions were obtained using RNA transcripts as template. An initial RT-PCR round employing HTBI primers preceded a second-round multiplex PCR. TCRdb processed the multiplex PCR reads anew with MiXCR; each CDR3 protein has one entry. The sample contains roughly 700,000 distinct CDR3 sequences, 40% of which appear only once. This clonotype was counted ten times or more. Its antigen remains unknown. Sequenced material: peripheral blood. This TCR was recovered from an adult man with Graves' ophthalmopathy.

The CDR3 coding sequence is TGTGCCACCAGTGATTTCAACACCGGGGAGCTGTTTTTT. Its protein is CATSDFNTGELFF. The rearrangement links TRBV24-1 to TRBJ2-2, with D hard to call. V lost 1 base and J 2 bases, leaving 1 base between the germline ends. Germline V gene sequence: CDR1 KGHDR, CDR2 SFDVKD. There are 13 residues in the CDR3.